Below are 19 T cell receptor beta chains sequenced from a single sample in a study of identical twins. TCRdb redid the calling of the 5' RACE reads with MiXCR, one entry per CDR3 protein. This table holds about 250,000 distinct CDR3 sequences, about 14% found once. The source material was memory (CD45RO+) T cells sorted from blood. These receptors came from a young woman in good health.

This clonotype was detected ten times or more. V gene TRBV20-1 combines with J gene TRBJ2-4; 11 nucleotides align to TRBD1. Germline V gene sequence: CDR1 DFQATT, CDR2 SNEGSKA (reference sequence). The CDR3 is 13 residues long. With V trimmed by 6 bases and J by 6 bases, 4 bases remained unmatched. This CDR3 reads CSAPGTGGNIQYF. For the CDR3, the DNA is TGCAGTGCCCCTGGGACAGGGGGAAACATTCAGTACTTC.

This clonotype has just a few counts. The genes are TRBV5-1 and TRBJ1-5, with D perhaps TRBD1 (5 bases). Germline assignment: CDR1 SGHRS and CDR2 YFSETQ. The V gene lost 4 bases and the J gene lost 4 bases, with 12 bases spanning the gap. This CDR3 contains 14 residues. The DNA for the CDR3 is TGCGCCAGCAGCCCCCGTGGGGGGAATCAGCCCCAGCATTTT. Translation gives CASSPRGGNQPQHF.

The chain is built from TRBV11-3 and TRBJ2-3, with a possible D match to TRBD2 (5 bases). Trimming stripped 0 bases from V and 4 bases from J, with 17 bases between. This CDR3 has 17 residues. CDR1 is SGHNT and CDR2 is YENEEA in the germline V gene. The CDR3 reads CASSLEGTRGPADTQYF. CDR3 bases: TGTGCCAGCAGCTTAGAGGGTACTAGAGGGCCCGCAGATACGCAGTATTTT.

This clonotype occurred a few times. The CDR3 loop reads CASSLEVGANVLTF. CDR3 nucleotides: TGTGCCAGCAGTTTAGAGGTTGGGGCCAACGTCCTGACTTTC. V usage is TRBV12-3 or TRBV12-4 and J usage is TRBJ2-6; D gene ambiguous. The CDR3 sequence is 14 residues long. V shed 1 base and J shed 3 bases, with 4 bases lying between them.

In its sample, this clonotype was seen a few times. The chain has TRBV12-3 or TRBV12-4 and TRBJ2-1; weak D call: TRBD2 (5 bases). V lost 6 bases, J lost 4 bases, and 13 bases lay in between. The CDR3 totals 14 residues. This CDR3 is CASSISRGYNEQFF. The DNA of the CDR3 is TGTGCCAGCAGCATTTCCCGGGGTTACAATGAGCAGTTCTTC.

This clonotype has a count of ten or more. The chain joins TRBV5-1 to TRBJ1-1; D perhaps matches TRBD1 (5 bases). The V end lost 7 bases, the J end lost 3 bases, and 16 bases lay between the germline ends. The germline gives CDR1 SGHRS, CDR2 YFSETQ. This CDR3 has 14 residues. CDR3 sequence: CASRSLQGDTEAFF. As DNA, the CDR3 is TGCGCCAGCCGCTCTCTTCAGGGTGACACTGAAGCTTTCTTT. Combining the CDR3 with reference TRBV5-1 and TRBJ1-1 gives the whole variable domain KAGVTQTPRYLIKTRGQQVTLSCSPISGHRSVSWYQQTPGQGLQFLFEYFSETQRNKGNFPGRFSGRQFSNSRSEMNVSTLELGDSALYLCASRSLQGDTEAFFGQGTRLTVV.

This clonotype was seen a few times. The chain uses TRBV11-3 and TRBJ2-1; 7 bases match TRBD1. The CDR3 covers 13 residues. V lost 8 bases and J lost 7; bases outside the gene matches: 8. Germline V gives CDR1 SGHNT, CDR2 YENEEA. This chain's CDR3 is CASSTGRSNEQFF. Here the CDR3 DNA reads TGTGCCAGCTCGACAGGGCGGTCGAATGAGCAGTTCTTC.

The sample holds a few counts of this clonotype. CDR3: CASRDLFSGGHNNEQFF. The CDR3 bases are TGCGCCAGCAGAGACCTGTTTAGCGGGGGGCATAACAATGAGCAGTTCTTC. J is TRBJ2-1 and V is TRBV10-2; 10 bases are shared with TRBD2. V lost 6 bases to trimming and J lost 5 bases; unmatched junction nucleotides: 13. The CDR3 extends over 17 amino acids. CDR1 is WSHSY and CDR2 is SAAADI in the germline V gene.

This clonotype occurred a few times. This chain joins TRBV5-1 and TRBJ1-2; weak D call: TRBD1 (6 bases). Germline V gene lookup returns CDR1 SGHRS and CDR2 YFSETQ. CDR3 length equals 14 residues. Deletions cut 0 bases from V and 3 bases from J, with 9 bases between. CDR3 coding DNA: TGCGCCAGCAGCTTGGATGGGGGCGACTATGGCTACACCTTC. It is translated as CASSLDGGDYGYTF. Full variable domain (missing parts from reference TRBV5-1 and TRBJ1-2): KAGVTQTPRYLIKTRGQQVTLSCSPISGHRSVSWYQQTPGQGLQFLFEYFSETQRNKGNFPGRFSGRQFSNSRSEMNVSTLELGDSALYLCASSLDGGDYGYTFGSGTRLTVV.

This clonotype was seen more than once but under ten times. V and J are TRBV5-6 and TRBJ2-1, with D hard to call. The CDR3 has 14 amino acids. Germline CDR1 reads SGHDT; CDR2 reads YYEEEE. Trimming cost V 6 bases and J 7 bases, with 17 bases left between them. CDR3 DNA: TGTGCCAGCAACCTCAAAGCGTCTACTAATGAGCAGTTCTTC. Encoded protein: CASNLKASTNEQFF.

This sequence joins TRBV6-2 or TRBV6-3 and TRBJ2-1; 13 bases align to TRBD2. The junction had 8 bases not matched to a gene; V was cut back by 1 base and J by 11 bases. The CDR3 has 16 amino acids. Per germline, CDR1 MNHEY and CDR2 SVGEGT. CDR3 in amino acids: CASSYYPLAGGPKQFF. In DNA, the CDR3 is TGTGCCAGCAGTTACTACCCACTAGCGGGAGGGCCGAAGCAGTTCTTC.

This clonotype was seen more than once but under ten times. V usage is TRBV6-2 or TRBV6-3 and J usage is TRBJ2-3, with TRBD1 matching over 7 bases. Unmatched junction bases numbered 3, after V lost 6 bases and J lost 3 bases. Germline values: CDR1 MNHEY, CDR2 SVGEGT. The CDR3 is 13 residues long. CDR3: CASRQTGTDTQYF. The CDR3 bases are TGTGCCAGCAGACAGACAGGGACAGATACGCAGTATTTT.

This clonotype turned up a few times. The rearrangement uses TRBV4-1 and TRBJ1-2, with 8 nucleotides matching TRBD1. V shed 4 bases, J shed 7 bases, and the junction held 8 bases outside the gene matches. Per the germline V gene, CDR1 is MGHRA and CDR2 is YSYEKL. CDR3 length: 14 residues. The DNA of the CDR3 is TGCGCCAGCAGCCGGGACGGACAGGGACTTGGCTACACCTTC. This codes for CASSRDGQGLGYTF.

The rearrangement links TRBV12-3 or TRBV12-4 to TRBJ2-3, with 14 bases matching TRBD2. Trimming at V came to 4 bases and at J to 6 bases, leaving 6 bases not matched to a gene. This CDR3 is 16 amino acids long. The CDR3 is CASSSRLAGGVDTQYF. The CDR3 coding sequence is TGTGCCAGCAGTTCCCGACTAGCGGGGGGGGTGGATACGCAGTATTTT.

The chain employs TRBV30 and TRBJ1-5; no firm D call. V was shortened by 2 bases and J by 4 bases, with 9 bases between the two germline ends. The CDR3 consists of 13 residues. Germline V gene lookup returns CDR1 GTSNPN and CDR2 SVGIG (reference sequence). In DNA, the CDR3 is TGTGCCTGGAGTCCAGACACAAATCAGCCCCAGCATTTT. This codes for CAWSPDTNQPQHF. Full variable domain (outside the CDR3, taken from reference TRBV30 and TRBJ1-5): SQTIHQWPATLVQPVGSPLSLECTVEGTSNPNLYWYRQAAGRGLQLLFYSVGIGQISSEVPQNLSASRPQDRQFILSSKKLLLSDSGFYLCAWSPDTNQPQHFGDGTRLSIL.

This clonotype has at least ten counts. The rearrangement links TRBV5-6 to TRBJ2-3; D is possibly TRBD2 (6 bases). The CDR3 runs to 16 residues. Germline lookup yields CDR1 SGHDT and CDR2 YYEEEE. V was trimmed by 1 base and J by 6 bases, leaving 18 bases between them. The CDR3 coding sequence is TGTGCCAGCAGCTTGCGATGGGGGAGCGGGTTGGATACGCAGTATTTT. Protein product: CASSLRWGSGLDTQYF.

V is TRBV7-2 and J is TRBJ2-7, with 8 bases that match TRBD2. Trimming removed 2 bases from V and 3 bases from J; junction bases left unmatched: 9. The CDR3 totals 16 residues. Germline lookup yields CDR1 SGHTA and CDR2 FQGNSA. This CDR3 reads CASSLLGRGGNYEQYF. The DNA of the CDR3 is TGTGCCAGCAGCTTATTAGGTCGCGGGGGGAACTACGAGCAGTACTTC.

The rearrangement links TRBV5-8 to TRBJ2-2; no firm D call. CDR1 is SGHTS, CDR2 YDEGEE, per germline. CDR3 length: 15 amino acids. The V end was cut by 1 base, the J end by 5 bases, with 12 bases between. The CDR3 nucleotides read TGTGCCAGCAGCTTGTTTGTCTCCGGGACCGGGGAGCTGTTTTTT. It encodes CASSLFVSGTGELFF.

Many counts were recorded for this clonotype. V usage is TRBV4-3 and J usage is TRBJ2-1, with D possibly being TRBD1 or TRBD2 (5 bases each). This CDR3 has 13 amino acids. CDR1 LGHNA and CDR2 YSLEER come from the germline V gene. V was clipped by 10 bases and J by 11 bases, with 21 bases between them. CDR3 coding DNA: TGCGCCAAGAACCCGGCCCTACCGGGGCAGCAGTTCTTC. Its translation is CAKNPALPGQQFF.